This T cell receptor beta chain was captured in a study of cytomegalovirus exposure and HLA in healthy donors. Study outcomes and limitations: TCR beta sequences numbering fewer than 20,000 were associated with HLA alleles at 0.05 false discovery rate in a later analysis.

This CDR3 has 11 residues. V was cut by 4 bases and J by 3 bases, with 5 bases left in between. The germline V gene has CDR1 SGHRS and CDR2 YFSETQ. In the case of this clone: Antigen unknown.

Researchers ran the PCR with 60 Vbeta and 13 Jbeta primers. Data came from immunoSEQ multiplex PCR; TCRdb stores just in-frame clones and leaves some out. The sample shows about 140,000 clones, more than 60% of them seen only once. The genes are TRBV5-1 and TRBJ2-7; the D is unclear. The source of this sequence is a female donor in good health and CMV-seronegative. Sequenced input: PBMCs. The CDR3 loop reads CASSENYEQYF. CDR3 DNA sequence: TGCGCCAGCAGCGAGAACTACGAGCAGTACTTC.